This record covers a single T cell receptor beta chain. The data derive from a study of PD-L1 blockade in urothelial cancer. Looking at the study overall: At 3 weeks (second dose) and 6 weeks after starting treatment, blood was analyzed.

V lost 4 bases to trimming and J lost 1 base, with 13 bases between them. The V gene's germline CDR1 is MNHNS and CDR2 SASEGT. The CDR3 is 15 residues long. Stated time point: pretreatment peripheral blood. The table came from immunoSEQ multiplex PCR; TCRdb's copy has only in-frame clones and leaves some out. The repertoire holds some 74,000 clones, with about 85% as singletons. The rearrangement joins TRBV6-1 to TRBJ1-1; maybe TRBD1 (5 bases). Specimen: PBMCs, collected around atezolizumab (anti-PD-L1) treatment. This receptor was identified in a man in his forties or fifties with urothelial cancer. The CDR3 sequence is CASSVMTQGNTEAFF. The CDR3, as DNA: TGTGCCAGCAGTGTCATGACTCAGGGGAACACTGAAGCTTTCTTT.